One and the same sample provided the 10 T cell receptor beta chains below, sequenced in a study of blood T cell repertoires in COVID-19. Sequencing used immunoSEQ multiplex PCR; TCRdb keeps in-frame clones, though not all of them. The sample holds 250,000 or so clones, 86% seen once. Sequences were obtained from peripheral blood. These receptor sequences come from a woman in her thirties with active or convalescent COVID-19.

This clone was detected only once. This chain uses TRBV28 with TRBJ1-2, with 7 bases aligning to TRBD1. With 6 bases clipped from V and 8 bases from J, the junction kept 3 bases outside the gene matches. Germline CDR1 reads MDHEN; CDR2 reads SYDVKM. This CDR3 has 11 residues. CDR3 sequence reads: CASRTGLGYTF. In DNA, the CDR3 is TGTGCCAGCAGGACAGGGTTAGGCTACACCTTC.

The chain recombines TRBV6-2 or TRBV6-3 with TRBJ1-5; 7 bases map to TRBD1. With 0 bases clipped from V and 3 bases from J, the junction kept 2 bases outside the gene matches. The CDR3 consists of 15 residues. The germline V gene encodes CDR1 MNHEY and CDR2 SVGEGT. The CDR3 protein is CASSYSQGVNQPQHF. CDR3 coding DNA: TGTGCCAGCAGTTACTCCCAGGGGGTCAATCAGCCCCAGCATTTT.

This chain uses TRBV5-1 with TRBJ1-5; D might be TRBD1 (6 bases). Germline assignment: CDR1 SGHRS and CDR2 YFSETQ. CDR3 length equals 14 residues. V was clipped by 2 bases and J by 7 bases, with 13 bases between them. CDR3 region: CASSLEGRGQPQHF. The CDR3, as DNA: TGCGCCAGCAGCTTAGAAGGGAGGGGGCAGCCCCAGCATTTT.

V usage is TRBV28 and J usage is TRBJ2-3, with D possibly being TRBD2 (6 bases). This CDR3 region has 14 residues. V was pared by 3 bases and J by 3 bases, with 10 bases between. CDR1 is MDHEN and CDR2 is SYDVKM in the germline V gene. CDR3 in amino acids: CASSFVAGTDTQYF. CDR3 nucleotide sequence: TGTGCCAGCAGTTTTGTCGCGGGGACAGATACGCAGTATTTT. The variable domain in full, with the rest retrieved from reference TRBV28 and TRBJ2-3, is DVKVTQSSRYLVKRTGEKVFLECVQDMDHENMFWYRQDPGLGLRLIYFSYDVKMKEKGDIPEGYSVSREKKERFSLILESASTNQTSMYLCASSFVAGTDTQYFGPGTRLTVL.

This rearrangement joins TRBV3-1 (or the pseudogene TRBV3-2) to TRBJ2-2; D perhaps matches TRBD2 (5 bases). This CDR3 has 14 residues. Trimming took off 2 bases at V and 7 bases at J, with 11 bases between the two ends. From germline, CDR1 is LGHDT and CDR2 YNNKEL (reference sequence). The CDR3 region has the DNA TGTGCCAGCAGCCAACGAGGGTGGGGCGGGGAGCTGTTTTTT. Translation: CASSQRGWGGELFF.

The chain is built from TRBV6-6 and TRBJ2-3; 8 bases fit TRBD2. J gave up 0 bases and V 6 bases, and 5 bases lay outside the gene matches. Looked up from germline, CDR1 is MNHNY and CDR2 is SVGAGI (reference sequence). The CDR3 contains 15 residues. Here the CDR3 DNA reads TGTGCCAGCAGGAATAGCGGGATTAGCACAGATACGCAGTATTTT. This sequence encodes CASRNSGISTDTQYF.

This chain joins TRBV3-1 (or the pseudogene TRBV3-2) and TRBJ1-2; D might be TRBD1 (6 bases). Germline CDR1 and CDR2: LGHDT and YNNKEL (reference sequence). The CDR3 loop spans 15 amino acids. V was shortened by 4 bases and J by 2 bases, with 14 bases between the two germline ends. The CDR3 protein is CASSRFERGNYGYTF. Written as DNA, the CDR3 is TGTGCCAGCAGCCGATTCGAGAGGGGGAACTATGGCTACACCTTC.

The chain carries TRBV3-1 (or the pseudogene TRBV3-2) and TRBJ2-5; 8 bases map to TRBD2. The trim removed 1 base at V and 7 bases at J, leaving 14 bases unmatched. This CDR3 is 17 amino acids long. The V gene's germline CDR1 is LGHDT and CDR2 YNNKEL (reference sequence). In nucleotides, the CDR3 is TGTGCCAGCAGCCAAGTGGGTGGGACTAGTGCCCCAGGGACCCAGTACTTC. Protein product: CASSQVGGTSAPGTQYF.

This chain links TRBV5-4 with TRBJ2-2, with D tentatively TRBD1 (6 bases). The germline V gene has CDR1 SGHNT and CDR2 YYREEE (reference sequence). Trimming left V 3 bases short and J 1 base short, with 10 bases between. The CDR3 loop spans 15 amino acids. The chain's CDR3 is CASSSMDRNTGELFF. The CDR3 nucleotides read TGTGCCAGCAGCTCCATGGACAGGAACACCGGGGAGCTGTTTTTT.

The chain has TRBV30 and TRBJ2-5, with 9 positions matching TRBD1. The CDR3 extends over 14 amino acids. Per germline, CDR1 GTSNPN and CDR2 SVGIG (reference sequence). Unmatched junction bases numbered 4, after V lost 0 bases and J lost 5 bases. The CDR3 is CAWSVGDRGETQYF. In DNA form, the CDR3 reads TGTGCCTGGAGTGTAGGAGACAGGGGGGAGACCCAGTACTTC.